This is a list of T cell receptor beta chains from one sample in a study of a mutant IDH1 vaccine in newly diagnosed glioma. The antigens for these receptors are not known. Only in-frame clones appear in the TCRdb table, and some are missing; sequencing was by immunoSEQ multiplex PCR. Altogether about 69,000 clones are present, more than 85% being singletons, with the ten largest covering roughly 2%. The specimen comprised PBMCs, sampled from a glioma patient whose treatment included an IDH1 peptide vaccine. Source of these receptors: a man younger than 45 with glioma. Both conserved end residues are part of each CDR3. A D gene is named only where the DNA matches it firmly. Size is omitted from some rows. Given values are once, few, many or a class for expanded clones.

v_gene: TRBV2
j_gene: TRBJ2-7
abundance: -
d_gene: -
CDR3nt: TGTGCCAGCAGTGATAGCGGTTATTCCCTCTCCTACGAGCAGTACTTC
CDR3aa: CASSDSGYSLSYEQYF

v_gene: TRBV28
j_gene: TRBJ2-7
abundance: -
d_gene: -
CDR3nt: TGTGCCAGCAGTTTAAGGCGCTACGAGCAGTACTTC
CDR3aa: CASSLRRYEQYF

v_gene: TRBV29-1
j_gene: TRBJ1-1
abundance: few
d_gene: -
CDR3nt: TGCAGCGTGAAGTCGGGCACTGAAGCTTTCTTT
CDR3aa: CSVKSGTEAFF

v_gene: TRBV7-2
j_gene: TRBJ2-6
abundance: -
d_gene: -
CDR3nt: TGTGCCAGCAGCTTAAGCAGCCACCCTGGGGCCAACGTCCTGACTTTC
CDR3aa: CASSLSSHPGANVLTF

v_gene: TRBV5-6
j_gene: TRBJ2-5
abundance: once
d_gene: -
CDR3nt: TGTGCCAGCAGCTTAAGGGGTCTGTACCAAGAGACCCAGTACTTC
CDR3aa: CASSLRGLYQETQYF

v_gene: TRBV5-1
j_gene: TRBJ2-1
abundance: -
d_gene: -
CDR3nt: TGCGCCAGCAGCTTCGACTGGGTTGAGCAGTTCTTC
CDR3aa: CASSFDWVEQFF

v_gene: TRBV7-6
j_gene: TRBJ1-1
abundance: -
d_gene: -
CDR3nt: TGTGCCAGCAGCTTAGAGGGGGATCTGAACACTGAAGCTTTCTTT
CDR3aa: CASSLEGDLNTEAFF

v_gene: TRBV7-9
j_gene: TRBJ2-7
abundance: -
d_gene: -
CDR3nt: TGTGCCAGCAGTCACTCGTTCGGGGTCCCTGGCGAGCAGTACTTC
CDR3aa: CASSHSFGVPGEQYF

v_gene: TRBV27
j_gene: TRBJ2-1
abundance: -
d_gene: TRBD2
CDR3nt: TGTGCCAGCAGTTTAGGGCGGGGGGGCCTGGATGAGCAGTTCTTC
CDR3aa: CASSLGRGGLDEQFF

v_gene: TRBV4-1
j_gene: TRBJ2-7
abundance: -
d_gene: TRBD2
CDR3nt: TGCGCCAGCAGCCAGGGCATCACTAGCGGGAGCTCCTACGAGCAGTACTTC
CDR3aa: CASSQGITSGSSYEQYF

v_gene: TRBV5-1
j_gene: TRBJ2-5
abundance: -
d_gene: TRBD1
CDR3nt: TGCGCCAGCAGCGTCGAGGGGACAGGGGGCGCGCCGACCCAGTACTTC
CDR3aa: CASSVEGTGGAPTQYF